This entry features one TCR beta chain sequence. The clone's antigen remains unknown. Base qualities are not recorded, but no much larger clone differs from it by a single base. TCRbeta CDR3 regions were immunosequenced from genomic DNA with the immunoSEQ Assay. Before high-throughput sequencing, genomic DNA was amplified using bias-controlled multiplex PCR. The original methods were these. To quantify the absolute abundance of each unique TCRbeta CDR3 region, the sequences were collapsed and filtered. Clonality, defined as 1 minus Pielou's evenness, was calculated using only productive rearrangements. A previously published method was used to identify clones whose frequencies were significantly greater in on-treatment samples than in baseline samples. TCRdb took this table from immuneACCESS and kept in-frame rearrangements with V and J called. Such tables lack part of the clones; where checked against another copy, unresolved V genes explain under half of the gap, and the rest is unexplained. The V and J calls and clone size come from that table; D and trimming were worked out from the DNA. The sample records more than 15,000 clones, around 78% of which are singletons. The ten largest clones represent roughly 22% of the sample.

The data belong to a study of sequential checkpoint blockade in melanoma (dated by TCRdb to the late 2010s). Regarding the study in general: Using 1:1 randomization, the trial assigned patients either to first-line nivolumab followed by ipilimumab (arm A) or to ipilimumab followed by nivolumab (arm B). Maintenance nivolumab came after both trial sequences. What the research found in general, with its limitations: Larger, independent patient cohorts are needed to validate the response-prediction model that combines TCR metrics and mutation burden.

The treatment or condition label for this specimen denotes: randomized to nivolumab then ipilimumab (arm A) or the reverse (arm B). None of the patients in the trial had previously been given DNA-damaging chemotherapy. A FACS Aria II flow cytometer was used to sort live CD3+CD8+ cells that were negative for CD19 and CD56 from thawed PBMCs. Samples were obtained from patients with melanoma enrolled in CheckMate 064, a randomized, open-label phase II trial of sequential checkpoint blockade. Peripheral blood mononuclear cells were collected by leukapheresis, purified with Ficoll-Paque, and frozen in human serum with approximately 10% DMSO. Right after sorting, the blood CD3+CD8+ cells were verified to be >98% pure, and DNA extraction followed. Measured from the cysteine to the phenylalanine, the CDR3 is 14 residues long. Just CDR3 DNA is preserved here, 42 bases in frame from base 1. For CDR1 and CDR2, the germline V gene lists MNHNS and SASEGT. Trimming takes 6 bases off V and 1 base off J; junction bases not matched to a gene: 3.

The rearrangement combines TRBV6-1 with TRBJ1-2; TRBD1 fits 9 bases in the junction. Sequencing used CD8+ T cells sorted from blood (inferred from file names), obtained from a patient given nivolumab and ipilimumab in sequence. This sequence originates from a human donor with melanoma. The nucleotides read TGTGCCAGCAGAGAGGACAGGGGTAACTATGGCTACACCTTC. Its protein is CASREDRGNYGYTF.